Only a few counts were recorded for the clone carrying this T cell receptor beta chain. Its antigen is unknown. The CDR3 loop spans 17 amino acids. Trimming took 3 bases from V and 5 from J; bases not matched to a gene: 14. Germline lookup yields CDR1 SEHNR and CDR2 FQNEAQ (reference sequence). Unique molecular identifiers tagged individual cDNA molecules. TCRdb reprocessed the 5' RACE reads with MiXCR, giving one entry per CDR3 protein. The sample records some 64,000 distinct CDR3 sequences, about a tenth being singletons. This specimen comes from a study of early T cells in non-severe SARS-CoV-2 infection. On the study more broadly: It was bulk RNA from unsorted whole blood that was sequenced, and the chains were unpaired.

Notes on the study in general: In VDJdb matching, anti-spike CD8 responses were favored while private and CD4 specificities went missing.

This clonotype originated in an adult who was a healthcare worker with PCR-confirmed SARS-CoV-2 infection or an uninfected control (not recorded which). The sample consisted of whole blood, taken at baseline. This chain links TRBV7-9 with TRBJ2-7, with TRBD2 identical over 9 bases. The CDR3: CASSLDLPSGMRNEQYF. The CDR3 nucleotides read TGTGCCAGCAGCTTGGACCTTCCTAGCGGGATGAGGAACGAGCAGTACTTC.